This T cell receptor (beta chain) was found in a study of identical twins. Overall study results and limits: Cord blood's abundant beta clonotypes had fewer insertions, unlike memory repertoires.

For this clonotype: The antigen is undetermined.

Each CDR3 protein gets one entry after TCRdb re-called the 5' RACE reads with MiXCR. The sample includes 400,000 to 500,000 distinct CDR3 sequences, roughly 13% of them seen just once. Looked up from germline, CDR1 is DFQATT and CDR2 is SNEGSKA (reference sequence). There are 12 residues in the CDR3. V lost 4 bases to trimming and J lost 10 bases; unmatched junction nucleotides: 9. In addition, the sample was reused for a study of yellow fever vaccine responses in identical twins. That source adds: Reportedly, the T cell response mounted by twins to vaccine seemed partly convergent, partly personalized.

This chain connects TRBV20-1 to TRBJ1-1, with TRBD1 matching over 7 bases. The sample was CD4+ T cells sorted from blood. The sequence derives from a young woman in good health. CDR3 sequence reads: CSAKATGVVAFF. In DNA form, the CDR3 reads TGCAGTGCTAAAGCCACAGGGGTTGTAGCTTTCTTT.